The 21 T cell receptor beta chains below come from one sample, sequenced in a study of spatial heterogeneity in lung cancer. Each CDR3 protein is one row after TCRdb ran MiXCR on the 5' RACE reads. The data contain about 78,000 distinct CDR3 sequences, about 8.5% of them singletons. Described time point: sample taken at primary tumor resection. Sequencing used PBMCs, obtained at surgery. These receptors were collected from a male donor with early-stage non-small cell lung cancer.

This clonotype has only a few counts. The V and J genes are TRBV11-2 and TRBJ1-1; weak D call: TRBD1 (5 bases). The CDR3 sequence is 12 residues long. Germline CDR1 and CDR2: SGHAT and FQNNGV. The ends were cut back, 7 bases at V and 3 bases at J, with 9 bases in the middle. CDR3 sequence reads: CASKGTDTEAFF. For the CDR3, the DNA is TGTGCCAGCAAAGGGACGGACACTGAAGCTTTCTTT.

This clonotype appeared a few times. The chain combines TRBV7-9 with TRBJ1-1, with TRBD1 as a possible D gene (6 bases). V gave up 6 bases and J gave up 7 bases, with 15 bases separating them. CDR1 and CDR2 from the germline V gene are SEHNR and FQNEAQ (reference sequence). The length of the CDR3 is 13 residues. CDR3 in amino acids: CASSPSGHLEAFF. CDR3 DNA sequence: TGTGCCAGCAGTCCTTCGGGACACCTTGAAGCTTTCTTT.

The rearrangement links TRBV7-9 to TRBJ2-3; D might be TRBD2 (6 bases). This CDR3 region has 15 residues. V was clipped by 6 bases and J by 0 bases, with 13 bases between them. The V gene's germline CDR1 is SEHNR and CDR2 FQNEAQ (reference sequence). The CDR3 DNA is TGTGCCAGCAGTGCCACTAGCCGTAGCACAGATACGCAGTATTTT. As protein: CASSATSRSTDTQYF.

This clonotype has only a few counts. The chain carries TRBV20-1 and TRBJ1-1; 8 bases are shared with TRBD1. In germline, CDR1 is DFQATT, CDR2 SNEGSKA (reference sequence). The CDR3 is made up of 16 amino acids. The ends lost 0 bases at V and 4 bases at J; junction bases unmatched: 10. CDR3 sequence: CSARDPRGLIITEAFF. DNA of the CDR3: TGCAGTGCTAGAGATCCCAGGGGGCTAATTATCACTGAAGCTTTCTTT.

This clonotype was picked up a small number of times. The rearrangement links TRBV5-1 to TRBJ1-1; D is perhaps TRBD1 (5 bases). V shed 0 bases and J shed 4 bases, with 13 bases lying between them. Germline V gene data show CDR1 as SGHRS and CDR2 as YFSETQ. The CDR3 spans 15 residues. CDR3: CASSLGGTLGTEAFF. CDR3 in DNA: TGCGCCAGCAGCTTGGGAGGGACGCTGGGCACTGAAGCTTTCTTT.

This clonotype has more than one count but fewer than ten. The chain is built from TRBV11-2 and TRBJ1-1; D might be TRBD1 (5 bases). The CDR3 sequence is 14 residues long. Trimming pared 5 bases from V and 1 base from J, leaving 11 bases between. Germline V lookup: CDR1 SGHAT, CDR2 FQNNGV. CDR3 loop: CASSLWDGNTEAFF. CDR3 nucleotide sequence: TGTGCCAGCAGCCTCTGGGACGGGAACACTGAAGCTTTCTTT.

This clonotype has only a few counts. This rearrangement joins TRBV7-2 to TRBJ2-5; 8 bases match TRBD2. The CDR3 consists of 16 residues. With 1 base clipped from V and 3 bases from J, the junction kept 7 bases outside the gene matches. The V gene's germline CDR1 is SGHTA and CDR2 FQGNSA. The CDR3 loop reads CASSLGRTSSKETQYF. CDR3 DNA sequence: TGTGCCAGCAGCTTAGGAAGGACTAGCTCTAAAGAGACCCAGTACTTC.

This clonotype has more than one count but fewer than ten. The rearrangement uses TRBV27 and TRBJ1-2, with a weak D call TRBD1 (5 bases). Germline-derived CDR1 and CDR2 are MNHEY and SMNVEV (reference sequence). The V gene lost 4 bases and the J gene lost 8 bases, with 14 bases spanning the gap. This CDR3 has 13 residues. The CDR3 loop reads CASSYIFQGGYTF. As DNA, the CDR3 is TGTGCCAGCAGTTACATATTCCAGGGCGGCTACACCTTC.

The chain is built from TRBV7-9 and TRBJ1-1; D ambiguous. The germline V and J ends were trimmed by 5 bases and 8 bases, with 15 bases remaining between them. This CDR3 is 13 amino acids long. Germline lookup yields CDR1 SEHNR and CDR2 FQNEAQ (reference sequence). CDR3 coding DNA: TGTGCCAGCAGCGTAGTTGCCACAACCGAAGCTTTCTTT. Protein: CASSVVATTEAFF. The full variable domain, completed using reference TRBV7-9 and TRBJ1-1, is DTGVSQNPRHKITKRGQNVTFRCDPISEHNRLYWYRQTLGQGPEFLTYFQNEAQLEKSRLLSDRFSAERPKGSFSTLEIQRTEQGDSAMYLCASSVVATTEAFFGQGTRLTVV.

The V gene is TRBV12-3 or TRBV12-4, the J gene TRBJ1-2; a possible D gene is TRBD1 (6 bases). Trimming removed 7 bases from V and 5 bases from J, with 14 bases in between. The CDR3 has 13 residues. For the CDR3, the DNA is TGTGCCAGCACCCAAGAGGGGGGGTATGGCTACACCTTC. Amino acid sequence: CASTQEGGYGYTF.

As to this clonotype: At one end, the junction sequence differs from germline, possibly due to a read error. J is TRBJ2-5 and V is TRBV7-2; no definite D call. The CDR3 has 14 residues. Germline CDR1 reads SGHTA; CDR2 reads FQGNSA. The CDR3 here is CASSLDRPLQTRYF. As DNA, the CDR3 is TGTGCCAGCAGCTTGGATAGGCCTTTACAGACCCGGTACTTC.

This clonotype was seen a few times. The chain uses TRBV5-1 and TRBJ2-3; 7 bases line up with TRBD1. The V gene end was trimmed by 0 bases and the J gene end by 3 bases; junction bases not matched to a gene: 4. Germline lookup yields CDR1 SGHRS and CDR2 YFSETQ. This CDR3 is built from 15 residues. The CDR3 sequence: CASSLGDRPTDTQYF. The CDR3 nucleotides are TGCGCCAGCAGCTTGGGGGACAGACCTACAGATACGCAGTATTTT.

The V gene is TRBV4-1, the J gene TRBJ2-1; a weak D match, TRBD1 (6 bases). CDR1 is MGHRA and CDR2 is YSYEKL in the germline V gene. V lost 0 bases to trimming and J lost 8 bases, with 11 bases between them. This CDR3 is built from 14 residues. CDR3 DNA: TGCGCCAGCAGCCAAGATACAGGGCGGGATGAGCAGTTCTTC. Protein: CASSQDTGRDEQFF.

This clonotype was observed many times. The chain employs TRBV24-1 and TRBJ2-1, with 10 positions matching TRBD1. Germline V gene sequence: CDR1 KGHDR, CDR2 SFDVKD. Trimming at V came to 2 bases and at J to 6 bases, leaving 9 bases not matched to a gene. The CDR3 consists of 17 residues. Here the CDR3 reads CATSDSRTGGDSNEQFF. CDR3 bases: TGTGCCACCAGTGATTCCCGGACAGGGGGAGATTCCAATGAGCAGTTCTTC.

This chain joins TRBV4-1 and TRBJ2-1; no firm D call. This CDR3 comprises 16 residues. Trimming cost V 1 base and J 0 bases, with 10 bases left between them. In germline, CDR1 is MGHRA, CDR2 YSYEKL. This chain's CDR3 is CASSQGLSPSYNEQFF. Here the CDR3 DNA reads TGCGCCAGCAGCCAAGGCCTATCCCCCTCCTACAATGAGCAGTTCTTC.

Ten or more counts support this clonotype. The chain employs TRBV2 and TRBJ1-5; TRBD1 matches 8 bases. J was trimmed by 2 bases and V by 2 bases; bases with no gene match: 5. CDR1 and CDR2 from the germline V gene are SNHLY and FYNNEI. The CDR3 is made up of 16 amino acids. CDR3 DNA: TGTGCCAGCAGTGAAAGTCAGGGGGCCGGCAATCAGCCCCAGCATTTT. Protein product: CASSESQGAGNQPQHF.

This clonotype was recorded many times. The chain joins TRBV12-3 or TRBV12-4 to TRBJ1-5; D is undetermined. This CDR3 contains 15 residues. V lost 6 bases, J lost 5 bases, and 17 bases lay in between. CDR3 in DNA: TGTGCCAGCAGCCACACGATGGGTTTGGATCAGCCCCAGCATTTT. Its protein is CASSHTMGLDQPQHF.

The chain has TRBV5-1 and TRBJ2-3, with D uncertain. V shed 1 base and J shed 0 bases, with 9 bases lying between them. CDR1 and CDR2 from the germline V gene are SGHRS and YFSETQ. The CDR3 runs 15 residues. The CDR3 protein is CASSLYPGSTDTQYF. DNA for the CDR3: TGCGCCAGCAGCTTGTATCCAGGCAGCACAGATACGCAGTATTTT.

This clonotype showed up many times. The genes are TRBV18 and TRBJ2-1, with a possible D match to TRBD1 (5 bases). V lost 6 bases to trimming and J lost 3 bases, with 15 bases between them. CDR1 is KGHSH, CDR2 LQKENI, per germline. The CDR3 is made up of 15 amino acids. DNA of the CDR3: TGTGCCAGCTCCTCCCAGGGTAGTGGCTACAATGAGCAGTTCTTC. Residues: CASSSQGSGYNEQFF.

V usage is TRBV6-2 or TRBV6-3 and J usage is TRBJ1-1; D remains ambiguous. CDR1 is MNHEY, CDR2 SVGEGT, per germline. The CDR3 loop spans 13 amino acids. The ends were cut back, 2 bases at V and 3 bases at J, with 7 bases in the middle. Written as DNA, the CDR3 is TGTGCCAGCAGTTACGTATGGGACACTGAAGCTTTCTTT. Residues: CASSYVWDTEAFF.

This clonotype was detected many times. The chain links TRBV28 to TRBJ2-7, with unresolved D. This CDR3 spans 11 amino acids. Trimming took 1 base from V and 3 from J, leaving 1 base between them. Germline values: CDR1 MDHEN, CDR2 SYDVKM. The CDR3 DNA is TGTGCCAGCAGTTTATACTACGAGCAGTACTTC. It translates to CASSLYYEQYF.